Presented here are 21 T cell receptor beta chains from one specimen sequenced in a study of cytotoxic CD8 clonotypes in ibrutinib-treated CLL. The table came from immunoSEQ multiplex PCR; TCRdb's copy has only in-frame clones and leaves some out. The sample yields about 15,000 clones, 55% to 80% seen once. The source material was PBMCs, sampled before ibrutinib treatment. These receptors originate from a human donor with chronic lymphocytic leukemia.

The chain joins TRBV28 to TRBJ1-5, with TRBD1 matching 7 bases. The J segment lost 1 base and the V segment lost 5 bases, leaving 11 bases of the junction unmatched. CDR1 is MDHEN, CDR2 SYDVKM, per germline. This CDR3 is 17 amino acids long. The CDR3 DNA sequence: TGTGCCAGCAGTAACGAACAGGGGTTCGGCAGCAATCAGCCCCAGCATTTT. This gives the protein CASSNEQGFGSNQPQHF.

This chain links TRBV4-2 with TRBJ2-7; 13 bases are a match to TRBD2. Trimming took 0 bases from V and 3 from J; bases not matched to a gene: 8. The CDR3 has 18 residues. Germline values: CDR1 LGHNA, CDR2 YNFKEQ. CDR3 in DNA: TGTGCCAGCAGCCAAGAGGGGACCGGGACTAGCGGGAACTACGAGCAGTACTTC. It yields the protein CASSQEGTGTSGNYEQYF.

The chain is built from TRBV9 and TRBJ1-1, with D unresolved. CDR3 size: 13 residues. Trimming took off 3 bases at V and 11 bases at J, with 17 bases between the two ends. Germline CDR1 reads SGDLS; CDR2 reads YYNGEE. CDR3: CASSETDARIAFF. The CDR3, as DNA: TGTGCCAGCAGCGAGACGGACGCTAGGATTGCTTTCTTT.

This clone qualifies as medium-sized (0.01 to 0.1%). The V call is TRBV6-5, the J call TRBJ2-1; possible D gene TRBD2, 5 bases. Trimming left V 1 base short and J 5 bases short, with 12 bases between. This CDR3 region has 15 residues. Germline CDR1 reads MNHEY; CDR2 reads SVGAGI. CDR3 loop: CASSYLSRRHNEQFF. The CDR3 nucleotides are TGTGCCAGCAGTTACTTATCTAGGAGGCACAATGAGCAGTTCTTC.

In DNA, the CDR3 is TGTGCCAGTAGTATTGGCGGCTACACCGGGGAGCTGTTTTTT. It encodes CASSIGGYTGELFF. The chain carries TRBV19 and TRBJ2-2; D call uncertain. CDR3 size: 14 residues. Trimming took off 3 bases at V and 3 bases at J, with 8 bases between the two ends. Per germline, CDR1 LNHDA and CDR2 SQIVND (reference sequence).

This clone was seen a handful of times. The DNA for the CDR3 is TGTGCCAGCAGTGACAGAAATCAGCCCCAGCATTTT. Encoded protein: CASSDRNQPQHF. The gene calls are TRBV6-1 and TRBJ1-5; D gene uncertain. Germline CDR1 MNHNS, CDR2 SASEGT. V lost 3 bases and J 4 bases, leaving 4 bases between the germline ends. The CDR3 spans 12 residues.

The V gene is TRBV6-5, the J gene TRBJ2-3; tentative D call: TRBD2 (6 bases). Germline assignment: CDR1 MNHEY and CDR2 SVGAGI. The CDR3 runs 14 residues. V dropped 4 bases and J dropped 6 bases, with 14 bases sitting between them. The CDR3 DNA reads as TGTGCCAGCAGTTTACGGGCGGGGAGGGATACGCAGTATTTT. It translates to CASSLRAGRDTQYF.

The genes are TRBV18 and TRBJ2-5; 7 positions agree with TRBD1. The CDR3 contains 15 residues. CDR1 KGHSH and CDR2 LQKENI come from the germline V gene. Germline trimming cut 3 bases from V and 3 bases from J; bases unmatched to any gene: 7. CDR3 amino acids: CASSPEKGAKETQYF. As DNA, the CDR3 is TGTGCCAGCTCACCCGAGAAGGGGGCAAAAGAGACCCAGTACTTC.

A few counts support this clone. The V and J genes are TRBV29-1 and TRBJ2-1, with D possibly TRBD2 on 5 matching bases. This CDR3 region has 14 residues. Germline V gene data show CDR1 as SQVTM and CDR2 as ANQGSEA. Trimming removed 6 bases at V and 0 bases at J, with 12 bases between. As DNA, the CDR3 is TGCAGCGTCCTCGGCAGCGGCTCCTACAATGAGCAGTTCTTC. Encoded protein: CSVLGSGSYNEQFF.

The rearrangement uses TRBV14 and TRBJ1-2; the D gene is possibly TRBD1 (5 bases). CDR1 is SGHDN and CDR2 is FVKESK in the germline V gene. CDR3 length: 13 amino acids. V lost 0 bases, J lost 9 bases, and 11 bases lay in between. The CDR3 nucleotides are TGTGCCAGCAGCCAAGAGCTGGGGGGAAGCTACACCTTC. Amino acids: CASSQELGGSYTF.

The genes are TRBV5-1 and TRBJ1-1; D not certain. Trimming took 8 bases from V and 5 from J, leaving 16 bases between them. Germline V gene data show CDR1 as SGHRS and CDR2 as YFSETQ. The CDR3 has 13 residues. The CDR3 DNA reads TGCGCCAGTCGAACCGGTTTCGGGACTGAAGCTTTCTTT. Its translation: CASRTGFGTEAFF.

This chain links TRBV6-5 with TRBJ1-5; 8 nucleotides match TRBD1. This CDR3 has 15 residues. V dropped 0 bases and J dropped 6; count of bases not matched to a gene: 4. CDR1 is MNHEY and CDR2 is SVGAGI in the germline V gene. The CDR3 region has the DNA TGTGCCAGCAGTTACTCGGCAGGGGGCGGTCAGCCCCAGCATTTT. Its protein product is CASSYSAGGGQPQHF.

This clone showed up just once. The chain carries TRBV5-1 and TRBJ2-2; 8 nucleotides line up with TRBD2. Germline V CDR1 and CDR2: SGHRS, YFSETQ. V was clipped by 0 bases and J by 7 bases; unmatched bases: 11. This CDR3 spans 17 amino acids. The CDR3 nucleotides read TGCGCCAGCAGCTTGGATCCGAGGACGGGAGGGAGCGGGGAGCTGTTTTTT. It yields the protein CASSLDPRTGGSGELFF.

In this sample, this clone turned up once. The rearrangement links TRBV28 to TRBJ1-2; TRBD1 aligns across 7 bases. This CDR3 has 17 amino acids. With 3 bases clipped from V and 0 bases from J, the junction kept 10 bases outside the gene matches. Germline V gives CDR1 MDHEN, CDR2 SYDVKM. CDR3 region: CASSLGTVPIANYGYTF. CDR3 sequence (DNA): TGTGCCAGCAGTTTGGGGACAGTACCTATAGCTAACTATGGCTACACCTTC.

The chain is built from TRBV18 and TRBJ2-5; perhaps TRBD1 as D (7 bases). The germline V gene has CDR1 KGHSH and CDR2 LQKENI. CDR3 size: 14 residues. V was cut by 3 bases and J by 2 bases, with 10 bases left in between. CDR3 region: CASSPSGGQETQYF. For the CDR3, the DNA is TGTGCCAGCTCACCCTCAGGGGGGCAAGAGACCCAGTACTTC.

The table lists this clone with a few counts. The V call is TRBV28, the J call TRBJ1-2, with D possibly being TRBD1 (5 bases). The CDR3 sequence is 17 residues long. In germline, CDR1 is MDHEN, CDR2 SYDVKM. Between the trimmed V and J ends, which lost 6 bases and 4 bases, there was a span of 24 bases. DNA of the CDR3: TGTGCCAGCAGACCCTCTTTCGGGGGTCTACTGTCCTATGGCTACACCTTC. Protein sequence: CASRPSFGGLLSYGYTF.

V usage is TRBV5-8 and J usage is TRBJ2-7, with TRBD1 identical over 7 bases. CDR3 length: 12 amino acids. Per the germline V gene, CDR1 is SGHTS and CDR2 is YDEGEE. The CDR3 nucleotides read TGTGCCAGCAGCTTGAGGGGGACAGAGCCTAGGGTC. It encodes CASSLRGTEPRV.

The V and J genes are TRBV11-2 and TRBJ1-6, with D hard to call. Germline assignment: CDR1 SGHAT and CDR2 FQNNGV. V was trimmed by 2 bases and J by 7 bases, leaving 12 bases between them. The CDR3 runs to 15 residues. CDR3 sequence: CASSLKSNRNSPLHF. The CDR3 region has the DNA TGTGCCAGCAGCTTAAAATCTAATCGGAATTCACCCCTCCACTTT.

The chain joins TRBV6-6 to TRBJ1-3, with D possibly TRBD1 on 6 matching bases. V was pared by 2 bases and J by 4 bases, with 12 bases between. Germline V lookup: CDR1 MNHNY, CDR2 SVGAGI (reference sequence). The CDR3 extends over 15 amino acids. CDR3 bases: TGTGCCAGCAGTTACGGGGGCTTAACCGGAAACACCATATATTTT. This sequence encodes CASSYGGLTGNTIYF.

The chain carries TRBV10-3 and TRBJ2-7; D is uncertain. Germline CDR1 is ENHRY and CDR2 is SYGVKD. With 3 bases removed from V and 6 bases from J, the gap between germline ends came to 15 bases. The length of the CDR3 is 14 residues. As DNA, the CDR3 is TGTGCCATCAGTGACGGGCCCACCATTGGCGAGCAGTACTTC. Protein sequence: CAISDGPTIGEQYF.

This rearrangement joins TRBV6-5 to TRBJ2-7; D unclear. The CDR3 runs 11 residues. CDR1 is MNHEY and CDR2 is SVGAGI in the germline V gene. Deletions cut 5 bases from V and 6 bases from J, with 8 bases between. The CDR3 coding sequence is TGTGCCAGCAGTGACCTTGTCGAGCAGTACGTC. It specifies CASSDLVEQYV.